This T cell receptor (beta chain) was captured in a study of blood T cell repertoires in COVID-19. Whole-study context: PBMCs, B-cell-depleted T cells, or T cells were the source of the cDNA or gDNA that made up the material.

The repertoire was sequenced with immunoSEQ multiplex PCR; TCRdb's copy has only in-frame clones and lacks some. The data contain some 230,000 clones, 70% to 90% of them singletons. Germline V gives CDR1 SGHDN, CDR2 FVKESK. V lost 4 bases and J 3 bases, leaving 15 bases between the germline ends. The CDR3 totals 15 residues. The clonotype was recovered from a woman in her forties or fifties with COVID-19, enrolled during active disease. Sequencing was done on a sample of peripheral blood. V is TRBV14 and J is TRBJ1-2; no clear D. The CDR3 reads CASSREPDPYYGYTF. CDR3 DNA: TGTGCCAGCAGCCGGGAGCCAGACCCGTACTATGGCTACACCTTC.